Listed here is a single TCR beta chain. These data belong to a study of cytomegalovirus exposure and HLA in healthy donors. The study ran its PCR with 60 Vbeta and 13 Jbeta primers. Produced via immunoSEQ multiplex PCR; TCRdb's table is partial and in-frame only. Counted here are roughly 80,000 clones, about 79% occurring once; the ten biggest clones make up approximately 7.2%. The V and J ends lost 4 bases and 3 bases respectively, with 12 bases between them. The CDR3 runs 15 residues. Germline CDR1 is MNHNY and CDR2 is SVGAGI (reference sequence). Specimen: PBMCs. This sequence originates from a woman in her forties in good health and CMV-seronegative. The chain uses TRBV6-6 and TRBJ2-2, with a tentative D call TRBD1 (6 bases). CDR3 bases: TGTGCCAGCAGTTCTGGACAGTCTTACACCGGGGAGCTGTTTTTT. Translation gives CASSSGQSYTGELFF.